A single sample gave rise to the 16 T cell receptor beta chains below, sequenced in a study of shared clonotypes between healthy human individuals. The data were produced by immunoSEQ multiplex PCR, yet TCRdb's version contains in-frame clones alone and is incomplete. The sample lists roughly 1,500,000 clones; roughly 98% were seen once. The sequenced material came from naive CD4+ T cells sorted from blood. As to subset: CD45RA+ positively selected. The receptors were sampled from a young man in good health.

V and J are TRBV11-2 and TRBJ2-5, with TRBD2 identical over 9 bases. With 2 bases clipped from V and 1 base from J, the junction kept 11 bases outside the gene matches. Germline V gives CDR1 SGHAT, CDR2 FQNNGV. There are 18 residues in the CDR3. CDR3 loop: CASSLNRAGGPLQETQYF. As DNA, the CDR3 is TGTGCCAGCAGCTTAAATAGGGCGGGAGGGCCCCTCCAAGAGACCCAGTACTTC.

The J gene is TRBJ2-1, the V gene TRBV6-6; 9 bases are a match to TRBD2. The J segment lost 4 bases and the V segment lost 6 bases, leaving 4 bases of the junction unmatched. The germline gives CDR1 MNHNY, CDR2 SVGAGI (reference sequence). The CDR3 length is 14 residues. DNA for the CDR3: TGTGCCAGCAGCCGACTAGCGGATTACAATGAGCAGTTCTTC. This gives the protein CASSRLADYNEQFF.

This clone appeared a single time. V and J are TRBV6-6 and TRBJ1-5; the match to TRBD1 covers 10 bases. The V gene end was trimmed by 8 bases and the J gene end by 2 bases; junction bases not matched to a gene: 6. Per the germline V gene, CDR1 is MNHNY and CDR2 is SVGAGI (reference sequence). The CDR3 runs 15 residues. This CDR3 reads CASEGTGDRNQPQHF. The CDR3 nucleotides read TGTGCCAGCGAGGGGACAGGGGATCGCAATCAGCCCCAGCATTTT.

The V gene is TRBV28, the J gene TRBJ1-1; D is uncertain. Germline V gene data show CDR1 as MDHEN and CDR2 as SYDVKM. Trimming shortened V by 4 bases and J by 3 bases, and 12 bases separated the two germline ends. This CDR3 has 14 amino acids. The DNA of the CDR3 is TGTGCCAGCAGTTCCCCGGGCCGACACACTGAAGCTTTCTTT. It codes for CASSSPGRHTEAFF.

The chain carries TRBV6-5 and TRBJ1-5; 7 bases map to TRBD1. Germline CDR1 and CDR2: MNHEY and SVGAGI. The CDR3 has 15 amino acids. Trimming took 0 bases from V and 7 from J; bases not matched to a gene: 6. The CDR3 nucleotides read TGTGCCAGCAGTTACTCCGGACAGGTCGGGCAGCCCCAGCATTTT. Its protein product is CASSYSGQVGQPQHF.

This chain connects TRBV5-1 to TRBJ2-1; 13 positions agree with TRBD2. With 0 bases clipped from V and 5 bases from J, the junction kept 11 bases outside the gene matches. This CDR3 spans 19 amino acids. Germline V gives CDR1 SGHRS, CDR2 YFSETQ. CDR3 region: CASSLGPGTSGTFNNEQFF. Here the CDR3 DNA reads TGCGCCAGCAGCTTGGGACCCGGGACTAGCGGGACCTTCAACAATGAGCAGTTCTTC.

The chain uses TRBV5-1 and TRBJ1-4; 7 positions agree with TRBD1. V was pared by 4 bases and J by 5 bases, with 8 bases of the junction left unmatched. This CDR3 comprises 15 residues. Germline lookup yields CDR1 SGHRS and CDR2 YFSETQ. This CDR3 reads CASSPLEGANEKLFF. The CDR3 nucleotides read TGCGCCAGCAGCCCGTTGGAGGGGGCAAATGAAAAACTGTTTTTT.

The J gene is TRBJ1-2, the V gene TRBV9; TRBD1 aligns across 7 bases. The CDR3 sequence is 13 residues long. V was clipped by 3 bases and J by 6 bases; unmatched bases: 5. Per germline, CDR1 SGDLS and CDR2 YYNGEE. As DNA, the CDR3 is TGTGCCAGCAGCGAGGGGCAGGGGGATGGCTACACCTTC. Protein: CASSEGQGDGYTF.

The DNA of the CDR3 is TGTGCCAGCTCACCATTACCGGCACTCCGGGACAGAACCTACGAGCAGTACTTC. Translated, it gives CASSPLPALRDRTYEQYF. The V call is TRBV18, the J call TRBJ2-7; TRBD1 agrees at 7 bases. CDR3 size: 18 residues. Germline values: CDR1 KGHSH, CDR2 LQKENI. The junction had 15 bases not matched to a gene; V was cut back by 2 bases and J by 2 bases.

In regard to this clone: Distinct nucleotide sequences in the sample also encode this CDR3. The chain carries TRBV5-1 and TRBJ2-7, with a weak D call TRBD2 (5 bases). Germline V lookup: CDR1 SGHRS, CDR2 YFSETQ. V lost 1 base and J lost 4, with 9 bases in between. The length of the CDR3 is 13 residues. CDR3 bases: TGCGCCAGCAGCTTGTCCGGGGTGTACGAGCAGTACTTC. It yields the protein CASSLSGVYEQYF.

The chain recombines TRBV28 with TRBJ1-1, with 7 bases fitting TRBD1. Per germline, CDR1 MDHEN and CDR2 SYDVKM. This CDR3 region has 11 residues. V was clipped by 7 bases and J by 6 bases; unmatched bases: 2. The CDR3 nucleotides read TGTGCCAGCAAGGGGGCTTCTGAAGCTTTCTTT. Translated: CASKGASEAFF.

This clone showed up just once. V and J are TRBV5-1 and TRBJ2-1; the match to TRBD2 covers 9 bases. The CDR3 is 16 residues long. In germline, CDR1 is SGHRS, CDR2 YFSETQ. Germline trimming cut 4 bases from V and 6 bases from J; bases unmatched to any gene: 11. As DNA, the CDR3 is TGCGCCAGCAGCCCCCAAGCTAGCGGGATGTCCAATGAGCAGTTCTTC. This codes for CASSPQASGMSNEQFF. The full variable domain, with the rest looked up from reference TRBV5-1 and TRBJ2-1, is KAGVTQTPRYLIKTRGQQVTLSCSPISGHRSVSWYQQTPGQGLQFLFEYFSETQRNKGNFPGRFSGRQFSNSRSEMNVSTLELGDSALYLCASSPQASGMSNEQFFGPGTRLTVL.

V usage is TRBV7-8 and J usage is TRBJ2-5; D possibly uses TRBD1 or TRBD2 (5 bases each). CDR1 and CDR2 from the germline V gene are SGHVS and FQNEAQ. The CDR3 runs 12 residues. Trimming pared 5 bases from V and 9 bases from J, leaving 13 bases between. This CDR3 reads CASSPDVGAQYF. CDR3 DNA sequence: TGTGCCAGCAGCCCCGACGTGGGGGCCCAGTACTTC.

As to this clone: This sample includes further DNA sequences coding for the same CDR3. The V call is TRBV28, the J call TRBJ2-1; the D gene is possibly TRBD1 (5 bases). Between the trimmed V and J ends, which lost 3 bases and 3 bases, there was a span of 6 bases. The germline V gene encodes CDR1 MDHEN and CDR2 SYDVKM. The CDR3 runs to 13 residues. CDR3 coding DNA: TGTGCCAGCAGTTTCGACAGCTACAATGAGCAGTTCTTC. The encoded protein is CASSFDSYNEQFF.

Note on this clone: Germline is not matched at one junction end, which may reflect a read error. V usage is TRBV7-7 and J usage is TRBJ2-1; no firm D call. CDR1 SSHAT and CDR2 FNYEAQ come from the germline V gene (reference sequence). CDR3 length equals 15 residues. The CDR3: CASSLNQWADSEQFF. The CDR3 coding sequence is TGTGCTAGCAGCTTAAACCAATGGGCGGATAGTGAGCAGTTCTTC.

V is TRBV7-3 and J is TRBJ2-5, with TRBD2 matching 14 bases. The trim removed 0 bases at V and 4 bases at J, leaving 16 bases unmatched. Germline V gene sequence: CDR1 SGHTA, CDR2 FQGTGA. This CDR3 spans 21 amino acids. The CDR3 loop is CASSLTPPTSGRAIISETQYF. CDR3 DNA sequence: TGTGCCAGCAGCTTAACCCCGCCGACTAGCGGGAGGGCAATTATCTCAGAGACCCAGTACTTC.